This paragraph reports one TCR beta chain. The table came from immunoSEQ multiplex PCR; TCRdb's copy has only in-frame clones and leaves some out. The sample has some 2,500,000 clones, roughly 93% seen once. J gave up 6 bases and V 2 bases, and 5 bases lay outside the gene matches. This CDR3 has 16 residues. Germline V gene lookup returns CDR1 SGHRS and CDR2 YFSETQ. This entry comes from a study of shared clonotypes between healthy human individuals. This TCR came from a man in his late teens or twenties in good health. Some clones in this sample may be carry-over from other donors' samples. The V call is TRBV5-1, the J call TRBJ2-3, with TRBD2 matching over 14 bases. Sample: naive CD4+ T cells from PBMCs. Subset defined: CD45RA+ positively selected. In DNA, the CDR3 is TGCGCCAGCAGCTTAGGGACTAGCGGGAGCATCGATACGCAGTATTTT. It specifies CASSLGTSGSIDTQYF.